These T cell receptor beta chains were read from a single sample in a study of shared clonotypes between healthy human individuals. Sequencing was performed with immunoSEQ multiplex PCR; in TCRdb, only in-frame clones are kept and a portion is missing. The data show just over 2,000,000 clones, less than 95% seen once. Sequenced: naive CD8+ T cells sorted from blood. All receptors come from a man in his late teens or twenties in good health. Each CDR3 is given with its conserved first and last residue. D genes are given only for firm matches. Rows may omit the clone size; those that give it use once, few, many or a size class.

NA,16,NA,TRBV4-1,TRBJ1-1,TGCGCCAGCAGCCAAGATGCGAGGACGGGGAACACTGAAGCTTTCTTT,CASSQDARTGNTEAFF
NA,12,NA,TRBV30,TRBJ1-6,TGTGCCTGGAGTGTAGATAATTCACCCCTCCACTTT,CAWSVDNSPLHF
NA,14,NA,TRBV27,TRBJ2-3,TGTGCCAGCAGTTTAGGACCTTACGCAGATACGCAGTATTTT,CASSLGPYADTQYF
TRBD1,16,once,TRBV7-9,TRBJ1-2,TGTGCCAGCAGCTTAGCGGGACAGGCACTGGCGGAGGGCTACACCTTC,CASSLAGQALAEGYTF
NA,16,NA,TRBV10-3,TRBJ2-2,TGTGCCATCAGTGAGCCCGGACCGGGGGAGACCGGGGAGCTGTTTTTT,CAISEPGPGETGELFF
NA,13,NA,TRBV30,TRBJ1-4,TGTGCTCTTTTCACGGGGGATAATGAAAAACTGTTTTTT,CALFTGDNEKLFF
TRBD1,13,NA,TRBV6-5,TRBJ2-7,TGTGCCAGCAGTTATTACAGGGGCTACGAGCAGTACTTC,CASSYYRGYEQYF
NA,16,NA,TRBV11-2,TRBJ2-7,TGTGCCAGCAGCTTAGATCAGCCAGAAATCTCCTACGAGCAGTACTTC,CASSLDQPEISYEQYF
NA,15,NA,TRBV28,TRBJ2-2,TGTGCCACCACGGGGGGCCCTCTCCCCACCGGGGAGCTGTTTTTT,CATTGGPLPTGELFF
NA,13,NA,TRBV7-9,TRBJ1-2,TGTGCCAGCAGCTTAGGGTCTCTAGGTGGCTACACCTTC,CASSLGSLGGYTF
TRBD1,14,once,TRBV5-1,TRBJ2-7,TGCGCCAGCAGCTTCAACAGGGGGCTATACGAGCAGTACTTC,CASSFNRGLYEQYF
NA,16,NA,TRBV4-1,TRBJ1-6,TGCGCCAGCAGCCAAGAACCAGGTGATCTCAATTCACCCCTCCACTTT,CASSQEPGDLNSPLHF
NA,12,NA,TRBV5-1,TRBJ2-7,TGCGCCAGCAGCTGGACGGGTCTCGAGCAGTACTTC,CASSWTGLEQYF
TRBD2,16,NA,TRBV4-2,TRBJ2-2,TGTGCCAGCAGCCAAGATGTGGGACTAGGTGCCGGGGAGCTGTTTTTT,CASSQDVGLGAGELFF
NA,16,NA,TRBV6-5,TRBJ2-2,TGTGCCAGCAGTTACCTTGCAGGGATGAACACCGGGGAGCTGTTTTTT,CASSYLAGMNTGELFF